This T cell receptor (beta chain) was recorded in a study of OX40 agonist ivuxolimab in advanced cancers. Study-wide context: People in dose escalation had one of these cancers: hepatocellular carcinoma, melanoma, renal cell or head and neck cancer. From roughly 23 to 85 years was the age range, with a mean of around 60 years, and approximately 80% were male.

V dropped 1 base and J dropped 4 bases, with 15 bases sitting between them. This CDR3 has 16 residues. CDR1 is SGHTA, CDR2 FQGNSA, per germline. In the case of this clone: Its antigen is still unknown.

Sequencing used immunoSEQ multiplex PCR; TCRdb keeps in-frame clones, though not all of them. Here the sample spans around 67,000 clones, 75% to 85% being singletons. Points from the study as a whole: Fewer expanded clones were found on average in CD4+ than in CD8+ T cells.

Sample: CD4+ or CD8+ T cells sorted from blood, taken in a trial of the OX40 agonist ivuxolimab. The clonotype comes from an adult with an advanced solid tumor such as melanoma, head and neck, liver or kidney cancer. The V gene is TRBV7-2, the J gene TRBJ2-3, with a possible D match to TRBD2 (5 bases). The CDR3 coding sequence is TGTGCCAGCAGCTTAGGTGCGGGTATGAACTCAGATACGCAGTATTTT. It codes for CASSLGAGMNSDTQYF.